These T cell receptor beta chains were read from a single sample in a study of T cell responses to AZD1222 COVID-19 vaccine. Generated by immunoSEQ multiplex PCR, the TCRdb table keeps only in-frame clones and is missing some. The table shows roughly 150,000 clones, with about 91% occurring only once. Sequenced material: peripheral blood, taken on day 0 of MenACWY control vaccination. Receptors were obtained from an adult in good health. Each CDR3 is given with its conserved first and last residue. A D gene is named only where the DNA matches it firmly. Clone size, where shown, is once, few, many, or a class for clones that have expanded.

>TRBD2|TRBV11-2|-|TRBJ2-1
CASSLVDPSGGYNEQFF
TGTGCCAGCAGCTTAGTTGACCCTAGCGGAGGATACAATGAGCAGTTCTTC
>TRBD2|TRBV7-8|-|TRBJ2-1
CASTPPGLAGAEQFF
TGTGCCAGCACCCCCCCGGGACTAGCGGGAGCTGAGCAGTTCTTC
>-|TRBV18|-|TRBJ1-2
CASSHVSYTDGGYTF
TGTGCCAGCTCACACGTTTCTTACACGGACGGGGGCTACACCTTC
>-|TRBV7-6|-|TRBJ1-5
CASSLAPNGYQPQHF
TGTGCCAGCAGCTTAGCGCCTAATGGGTATCAGCCCCAGCATTTT
>-|TRBV5-1|-|TRBJ2-5
CASSPMDGQETQYF
TGCGCCAGCAGCCCGATGGATGGACAAGAGACCCAGTACTTC
>-|TRBV4-3|-|TRBJ2-3
CASSQEGGGTDTQYF
TGCGCCAGCAGCCAAGAAGGCGGGGGCACAGATACGCAGTATTTT
>-|TRBV9|-|TRBJ2-2
CASSVGWNTGELFF
TGTGCCAGCAGCGTAGGGTGGAACACCGGGGAGCTGTTTTTT
>-|TRBV5-4|-|TRBJ1-2
CASSSSISGRYGYTF
TGTGCCAGCAGCTCCTCGATCTCCGGTCGTTATGGCTACACCTTC
>-|TRBV4-3|few|TRBJ1-2
CASSPSFGVGYGYTF
TGCGCCAGCAGCCCTAGCTTCGGGGTTGGGTATGGCTACACCTTC
>-|TRBV24-1|-|TRBJ2-1
CATSDLNEQFF
TGTGCCACCAGTGATTTGAATGAGCAGTTCTTC
>TRBD2|TRBV11-2|-|TRBJ2-5
CASSLEGAGDQETQYF
TGTGCCAGCAGCTTAGAGGGAGCGGGAGACCAAGAGACCCAGTACTTC
>-|TRBV28|once|TRBJ1-5
CASSRTAGMRNQPQHF
TGTGCCAGCAGTCGGACAGCGGGAATGCGCAATCAGCCCCAGCATTTT
>TRBD1|TRBV11-2|-|TRBJ2-5
CASSRTRSGTGEETQYF
TGTGCCAGCAGCCGAACCCGATCCGGGACAGGGGAAGAGACCCAGTACTTC
>-|TRBV7-2|-|TRBJ2-7
CASSPLYEQYF
TGTGCCAGCAGCCCCCTCTACGAGCAGTACTTC
>-|TRBV11-3|few|TRBJ1-3
CASSPTGNTIYF
TGTGCCAGCAGCCCTACGGGGAACACCATATATTTT
>-|TRBV28|-|TRBJ2-5
CASSRPRGSQETQYF
TGTGCCAGCAGCCGCCCACGGGGGTCCCAAGAGACCCAGTACTTC
>-|TRBV27|-|TRBJ2-4
CASSLGQGAKNIQYF
TGTGCCAGCAGTTTAGGCCAGGGGGCCAAAAACATTCAGTACTTC
>TRBD1|TRBV11-2|-|TRBJ1-1
CASSLNRGLDTEAFF
TGTGCCAGCAGCCTAAACAGGGGGCTGGACACTGAAGCTTTCTTT
>-|TRBV15|once|TRBJ2-6
CATSRVSGSGANVLTF
TGTGCCACCAGCAGAGTCTCCGGCTCTGGGGCCAACGTCCTGACTTTC
>-|TRBV18|-|TRBJ1-1
CASSTGYTEAFF
TGTGCCAGCTCAACAGGGTACACTGAAGCTTTCTTT
>-|TRBV9|-|TRBJ1-1
CASSEGQGPEAFF
TGTGCCAGCAGCGAGGGGCAGGGCCCTGAAGCTTTCTTT
>-|TRBV7-6|few|TRBJ1-5
CASSLGGFGNQPQHF
TGTGCCAGCAGCTTAGGGGGGTTCGGCAATCAGCCCCAGCATTTT
>-|TRBV6-6|-|TRBJ1-6
CASSQTCLDTGPCSPLHF
TGTGCCAGCAGTCAGACTTGCCTGGACACGGGGCCTTGTTCACCCCTCCACTTT
>TRBD1|TRBV12-3/TRBV12-4|-|TRBJ1-2
CASSWDSYSGYTF
TGTGCCAGCAGTTGGGACAGTTATAGCGGCTACACCTTC
>TRBD1|TRBV6-5|once|TRBJ1-1
CASSYRDRATEAFF
TGTGCCAGCAGTTACAGAGACAGGGCTACTGAAGCTTTCTTT
>-|TRBV7-2|-|TRBJ2-3
CASSLAEALLTDTQYF
TGTGCCAGCAGCTTAGCGGAGGCACTACTCACAGATACGCAGTATTTT
>-|TRBV7-9|-|TRBJ1-1
CASSSQIGRGTEAFF
TGTGCCAGCAGCTCCCAGATAGGGCGTGGGACTGAAGCTTTCTTT
>-|TRBV24-1|-|TRBJ1-2
CATAETGDGYTF
TGTGCCACCGCCGAGACCGGGGACGGCTACACCTTC
>-|TRBV21-1|-|TRBJ2-2
CATKLQGKRELFF
TGTGCCACCAAACTACAGGGTAAGCGGGAGCTGTTTTTT
>-|TRBV9|-|TRBJ1-2
CASSVGGGYGYTF
TGTGCCAGCAGCGTAGGGGGCGGGTATGGCTACACCTTC
>TRBD1|TRBV4-1|-|TRBJ1-2
CASSPDPGQGYGYTF
TGCGCCAGCAGCCCGGATCCGGGACAGGGCTATGGCTACACCTTC
>-|TRBV5-8|-|TRBJ2-7
CASSLGQVTYEQYF
TGTGCCAGCAGCTTGGGGCAGGTAACCTACGAGCAGTACTTC
>-|TRBV6-5|-|TRBJ1-2
CASSYSPGAYGYTF
TGTGCCAGCAGTTATTCGCCAGGGGCATATGGCTACACCTTC
>TRBD1|TRBV29-1|-|TRBJ1-4
CSVSRGGVEKLFF
TGCAGCGTTTCCAGGGGGGGCGTAGAAAAACTGTTTTTT
>TRBD1|TRBV5-4|-|TRBJ1-2
CASSPSGQGGPINYGYTF
TGTGCCAGCAGCCCGTCAGGACAGGGTGGTCCTATTAACTATGGCTACACCTTC
>TRBD2|TRBV7-8|-|TRBJ2-2
CASSAKLAGANTGELFF
TGTGCCAGCAGCGCAAAACTAGCGGGAGCAAACACCGGGGAGCTGTTTTTT
>-|TRBV5-4|once|TRBJ1-6
CASSRPQSQGSPLHF
TGTGCCAGCAGCCGGCCCCAATCCCAAGGTTCACCCCTCCACTTT
>-|TRBV7-8|-|TRBJ2-2
CASSLSTGRGTGELFF
TGTGCCAGCAGCCTATCCACAGGAAGAGGGACCGGGGAGCTGTTTTTT
>TRBD1|TRBV28|-|TRBJ2-7
CASSWTGLDREQYF
TGTGCCAGCAGTTGGACAGGGCTGGATCGAGAGCAGTACTTC
>TRBD1|TRBV9|few|TRBJ2-1
CASSVVGDSDNEQFF
TGTGCCAGCAGCGTAGTCGGGGACAGCGACAATGAGCAGTTCTTC
>-|TRBV6-5|-|TRBJ1-1
CASRIRGNTEAFF
TGTGCCAGCAGGATCAGGGGTAACACTGAAGCTTTCTTT
>TRBD1|TRBV9|-|TRBJ1-3
CASSAQTGGGNTIYF
TGTGCCAGCAGCGCTCAGACAGGGGGCGGAAACACCATATATTTT
>-|TRBV7-9|-|TRBJ1-5
CASSRPGANQPQHF
TGTGCCAGCAGCCGACCGGGTGCGAATCAGCCCCAGCATTTT
>-|TRBV30|-|TRBJ1-2
CAWSTRTGTNYGYTF
TGTGCCTGGAGTACCCGCACAGGGACTAACTATGGCTACACCTTC
>TRBD1|TRBV27|-|TRBJ1-1
CASSAKQGVNTEAFF
TGTGCCAGCAGTGCTAAACAGGGGGTGAACACTGAAGCTTTCTTT
>-|TRBV5-4|-|TRBJ2-5
CASSWGERKETQYF
TGTGCCAGCAGCTGGGGGGAACGTAAAGAGACCCAGTACTTC
>-|TRBV14|-|TRBJ2-7
CASSQFTYRVLGEQYF
TGTGCCAGCAGCCAATTCACTTACAGGGTCCTGGGAGAGCAGTACTTC
>-|TRBV20-1|once|TRBJ2-3
CSASVDTQYF
TGCAGTGCTAGTGTAGATACGCAGTATTTT
>-|TRBV18|once|TRBJ1-1
CASSPSGANTEAFF
TGTGCCAGCTCACCTTCAGGGGCGAACACTGAAGCTTTCTTT
>-|TRBV4-3|-|TRBJ1-2
CASSQAPPENGYGYTF
TGCGCCAGCAGCCAAGCCCCCCCGGAAAACGGCTATGGCTACACCTTC
>-|TRBV5-6|-|TRBJ2-1
CASGTIPGPNEQFF
TGTGCCAGCGGCACAATTCCGGGCCCTAATGAGCAGTTCTTC
>-|TRBV6-8|-|TRBJ1-2
CASCGLGGAYGYTF
TGTGCCAGCTGCGGACTGGGGGGGGCCTATGGCTACACCTTC